These T cell receptor beta chains were read from a single sample in a study of HIV-infected patients and healthy controls. TCRdb re-called the 5' RACE reads through MiXCR, storing one row per CDR3 protein. The sample shows around 20,000 distinct CDR3 sequences, 8.5% to 9% of them seen only once. The sequencing here drew on blood, taken during antiretroviral therapy. These receptors were taken from an adult with HIV infection. Each CDR3 is given with its conserved first and last residue. D genes are given only for firm matches. A row's size may be missing; if present it is once, few, many or a size class.

TRBJ2-1 many TRBV4-1 TRBD2 TGCGCCAGCAGCCGACCGGGACTAGCGGGAGGTATGCCCCATGAGCAGTTCTTC CASSRPGLAGGMPHEQFF
TRBJ1-5 many TRBV28 TRBD1 TGTGCCAGCAGTTCGACAGGGGAGGTTGATCAGCCCCAGCATTTT CASSSTGEVDQPQHF
TRBJ2-3 . TRBV5-8 TRBD2 TGTGCCAGCAGCCCGACTAGCGGGAGGGGAGATACGCAGTATTTT CASSPTSGRGDTQYF
TRBJ1-5 few TRBV27 . TGTGCCAGCAGTATCACAGAGTATAGCAATCAGCCCCAGCATTTT CASSITEYSNQPQHF
TRBJ2-7 many TRBV7-3 . TGTGCCAGCAGCTTACGTGGCGGCAACTACGAGCAGTACTTC CASSLRGGNYEQYF
TRBJ1-5 many TRBV10-3 . TGTGCCATCAGTGAGCCAGGCTTAAACAATCAGCCCCAGCATTTT CAISEPGLNNQPQHF
TRBJ1-5 many TRBV10-2 . TGCGCCAGCAGTCAGGACCGCAATCAGCCCCAGCATTTT CASSQDRNQPQHF
TRBJ1-6 many TRBV7-8 . TGTGCCAGCAGCTTAGCGAGCGGAACCCTCCACTTT CASSLASGTLHF
TRBJ1-4 many TRBV7-9 . TGTGCCAGCAGCGCCTCGCCAGGGAAGGTTGGTGAAAAACTGTTTTTT CASSASPGKVGEKLFF
TRBJ2-7 many TRBV3-1 TRBD1 TGTGCCAGCAGCCAATTCCGTCGGACAGGGGGCCCTCATCTGGGGGAGCAGTACTTC CASSQFRRTGGPHLGEQYF
TRBJ2-7 few TRBV19 . TGTGCCAGTAGTACAGACTCTCGGTCCTACGAGCAGTACTTC CASSTDSRSYEQYF
TRBJ1-1 many TRBV5-1 . TGCGCCAGCTACGAGACAGGAGGGGACACTGAAGCTTTCTTT CASYETGGDTEAFF
TRBJ2-3 . TRBV18 . TGTGCCAGCTCACCACCGGGAGCACTTCTCACAGATACGCAGTATTTT CASSPPGALLTDTQYF
TRBJ1-4 few TRBV19 TRBD1 TGTGCCAGTTCCCGGACAGGCGACAATGAAAAACTGTTTTTT CASSRTGDNEKLFF
TRBJ2-1 few TRBV27 TRBD2 TGTGCCAGCAGTTTCCTGACTAGCGGGAGTAACAATGAGCAGTTCTTC CASSFLTSGSNNEQFF
TRBJ2-7 many TRBV5-1 . TGCGCCAGCAGCCCAGGTCGGCACTCCTACGAGCAGTACTTC CASSPGRHSYEQYF
TRBJ1-2 many TRBV9 TRBD1 TGTGCCAGCAGCGCAGGCAGGGGGTGGAACTATGGCTACACCTTC CASSAGRGWNYGYTF
TRBJ2-7 many TRBV5-1 TRBD2 TGCGCCAGCAGCTTGGCCGGTAGCGGGGGTGGGAGCTCCTACGAGCAGTACTTC CASSLAGSGGGSSYEQYF
TRBJ2-1 many TRBV7-6 . TGTGCCAGCAGCTTAGAACCATACAATGAGCAGTTCTTC CASSLEPYNEQFF
TRBJ1-5 many TRBV20-1 . TGCAGTGCTAGAGAAGGGGGCAATCAGCCCCAGCATTTT CSAREGGNQPQHF